This T cell receptor beta chain emerged from a study of cytomegalovirus exposure and HLA in healthy donors (TCRdb year 2017). The study in broad terms: The roughly 670 repertoires of the first cohort and the 95 to 150 validation repertoires were produced on the same platform, according to a later analysis. The study was designed to test whether signatures of past pathogen exposure could be identified by cataloging public T cell receptors. A separate validation cohort of 100 to 150 different subjects was used in addition to the approximately 610-subject first cohort. High-throughput TCR immunosequencing, statistical association of individual TCRs with disease status, and machine learning were combined to predict cytomegalovirus infection status. Beyond this particular receptor, the publication reports: In vitro tests confirmed that a few of the cytomegalovirus-associated TCR beta chains recognize cytomegalovirus antigens. It was suggested by the authors that the approach could potentially be generalized to other disease states and immunological phenotypes. The classifier was reported to diagnose cytomegalovirus status with high specificity and sensitivity in both the original cohort and the validation cohort. A total of around 150 TCR beta chains were listed by the study as associated with cytomegalovirus. Most TCR sequences were seen in very few donors, while some public TCRs were found in many individuals. A later analysis lacked HLA typing for the validation cohort, so it scored co-occurrence in that cohort across all 110 or so repertoires. In a later analysis, TCRs clustered in the first cohort were found to also tend to co-occur in the approximately 110 validation repertoires, with 85% to 95% of cluster scores above 0.

As concerns this clone: The antigen it recognizes is unknown. No per-base quality is available; no much larger clone lies one base away.

Between the V and J ends, shortened by 5 bases and 7 bases respectively, the junction contains 12 bases. The CDR3 runs 12 amino acids, cysteine and phenylalanine included. Of all the DNA, just the CDR3 is kept, 36 bases in frame from base 1. CDR1 is given as SNHLY and CDR2 as FYNNEI, both from the germline V gene. Donors formed part of the validation cohort, which comprised over a hundred subjects and was distinct from the first cohort of under 850 subjects. The library came from the immunoSEQ multiplex PCR assay. Per the original workflow: To diagnose cytomegalovirus status from the catalog of TCR beta chain sequences, a statistical classification framework was built. TCRdb re-hosts the immuneACCESS table, in-frame sequences only. Its copies lack some clones; in the studies checked, an unresolved V gene accounts for under half of them, and the cause for the rest is not known. The V and J calls and clone size are taken from that table; D and trimming were inferred from the DNA. The sample table shows approximately 62,000 clones, and about 91% are seen once. The ten largest make up roughly 1.3% of the sample.

The V and J genes are TRBV2 and TRBJ2-7; possibly the D gene is TRBD1, per 6 matching bases. The sequenced sample was PBMCs. This sequence was found in a woman younger than 35 in good health and CMV-seronegative. The CDR3 protein sequence reads: CASSSAGVEQYF. Read as DNA, the sequence is TGTGCCAGCAGTTCAGCAGGGGTAGAGCAGTACTTC.